Each of the 23 T cell receptor beta chains below was sequenced from the same sample in a study of blood T cell repertoires in COVID-19. Method: immunoSEQ multiplex PCR; TCRdb's copy keeps in-frame clones and lacks some. The sample contains 200,000 to 250,000 clones, 82% of which appear only once. Sequencing was done on a sample of PBMCs or T cells enriched from blood (not recorded which). These receptors were taken from a woman in her sixties who had recovered from COVID-19.

V and J are TRBV5-1 and TRBJ1-1; D is unresolved. CDR3 size: 14 residues. V was cut by 3 bases and J by 0 bases, with 9 bases left in between. Germline CDR1 reads SGHRS; CDR2 reads YFSETQ. Here the CDR3 DNA reads TGCGCCAGCAGCTCTCAGGCAATGAACACTGAAGCTTTCTTT. Protein sequence: CASSSQAMNTEAFF.

The DNA for the CDR3 is TGTGCCAGCAGCTCCTCGTTAGCGACCGGGGAGCTGTTTTTT. Residues: CASSSSLATGELFF. This chain joins TRBV7-2 and TRBJ2-2, with a possible D match to TRBD2 (5 bases). From germline, CDR1 is SGHTA and CDR2 FQGNSA. V was shortened by 4 bases and J by 5 bases, with 11 bases between the two germline ends. This CDR3 spans 14 amino acids.

The chain recombines TRBV5-1 with TRBJ1-2; D possibly corresponds to TRBD1 (6 bases). V was shortened by 5 bases and J by 2 bases, with 16 bases between the two germline ends. Per the germline V gene, CDR1 is SGHRS and CDR2 is YFSETQ. The CDR3 length is 15 residues. CDR3 residues: CASRSGTSLNYGYTF. CDR3 nucleotide sequence: TGCGCCAGCAGGTCCGGGACATCCCTGAACTATGGCTACACCTTC.

V gene TRBV18 combines with J gene TRBJ1-5; no definite D call. The CDR3 is made up of 17 amino acids. V shed 3 bases and J shed 1 base, with 16 bases lying between them. Germline lookup yields CDR1 KGHSH and CDR2 LQKENI. CDR3 residues: CASSPERWAGSNQPQHF. In DNA form, the CDR3 reads TGTGCCAGCTCACCGGAAAGGTGGGCGGGCAGCAATCAGCCCCAGCATTTT.

This sequence joins TRBV11-2 and TRBJ2-2; 9 nucleotides match TRBD1. Germline loops: CDR1 SGHAT, CDR2 FQNNGV. V shed 5 bases, J shed 2 bases, and the junction held 9 bases outside the gene matches. The CDR3 has 17 residues. CDR3 region: CASSPQGAPFNTGELFF. CDR3 sequence (DNA): TGTGCCAGCAGCCCACAGGGGGCCCCGTTTAACACCGGGGAGCTGTTTTTT.

In this sample, this clone turned up once. This chain connects TRBV2 to TRBJ2-4, with D unclear. The CDR3 is made up of 13 amino acids. Deletions cut 6 bases from V and 2 bases from J, with 8 bases between. Germline V lookup: CDR1 SNHLY, CDR2 FYNNEI. The CDR3 nucleotides are TGTGCCAGCAGCCTGGGCCCCAAAAACATTCAGTACTTC. As protein: CASSLGPKNIQYF.

This sequence joins TRBV7-8 and TRBJ1-3, with TRBD1 matching 8 bases. Looked up from germline, CDR1 is SGHVS and CDR2 is FQNEAQ. Trimming removed 2 bases from V and 0 bases from J; junction bases left unmatched: 3. This CDR3 region has 16 residues. The CDR3 DNA is TGTGCCAGCAGCTTACGACAGGGGCGCTCTGGAAACACCATATATTTT. Translated: CASSLRQGRSGNTIYF.

V and J are TRBV6-6 and TRBJ1-5; D uncertain. Germline V CDR1 and CDR2: MNHNY, SVGAGI (reference sequence). The CDR3 totals 9 residues. Trimming took 9 bases from V and 7 from J, leaving 4 bases between them. The CDR3 DNA follows: TGTGCCAGTAAACAGCCCCAGCATTTT. Protein: CASKQPQHF.

This clone was seen more than once but under ten times. V and J are TRBV28 and TRBJ1-5; D unclear. Germline CDR1 reads MDHEN; CDR2 reads SYDVKM. With 7 bases removed from V and 0 bases from J, the gap between germline ends came to 16 bases. CDR3 length: 16 amino acids. The CDR3, as DNA: TGTGCCAGCATCCAAGGCGGGGTCTATAGCAATCAGCCCCAGCATTTT. It is translated as CASIQGGVYSNQPQHF.

J is TRBJ2-4 and V is TRBV5-6; TRBD1 is a possible D gene (7 bases). Germline CDR1 is SGHDT and CDR2 is YYEEEE. This CDR3 contains 15 residues. Trimming cost V 4 bases and J 8 bases, with 19 bases left between them. This CDR3 is CASSTRTGGADIQYF. DNA of the CDR3: TGTGCCAGCAGCACCCGGACAGGCGGGGCGGACATTCAGTACTTC.

The V call is TRBV3-1 (or the pseudogene TRBV3-2), the J call TRBJ1-2, with D hard to call. Germline values: CDR1 LGHDT, CDR2 YNNKEL (reference sequence). V was cut by 4 bases and J by 4 bases, with 22 bases left in between. The CDR3 length is 17 residues. CDR3 in amino acids: CASSRPSAGPGSYGYTF. The CDR3 DNA reads as TGTGCCAGCAGCCGCCCCTCGGCAGGCCCCGGGAGCTATGGCTACACCTTC.

J is TRBJ2-7 and V is TRBV11-2; D ambiguous. The CDR3 contains 16 residues. Germline lookup yields CDR1 SGHAT and CDR2 FQNNGV. The V gene lost 1 base and the J gene lost 3 bases, with 16 bases spanning the gap. DNA of the CDR3: TGTGCCAGCAGCTTAGGGCGGATAACCCTTCACTACGAGCAGTACTTC. Its protein product is CASSLGRITLHYEQYF. The full variable domain, completed using reference TRBV11-2 and TRBJ2-7, is EAGVAQSPRYKIIEKRQSVAFWCNPISGHATLYWYQQILGQGPKLLIQFQNNGVVDDSQLPKDRFSAERLKGVDSTLKIQPAKLEDSAVYLCASSLGRITLHYEQYFGPGTRLTVT.

The chain carries TRBV29-1 and TRBJ2-1, with 7 bases lining up with TRBD2. Germline values: CDR1 SQVTM, CDR2 ANQGSEA. J lost 7 bases, V lost 4 bases, and 10 bases had no gene match. The CDR3 is made up of 14 amino acids. The DNA of the CDR3 is TGCAGCGTTGCCGGGACTACTACCGGAAATGAGCAGTTCTTC. Translation: CSVAGTTTGNEQFF.

V is TRBV25-1 and J is TRBJ1-2; D gene unclear. The V gene's germline CDR1 is MGHDK and CDR2 SYGVNS. V was cut by 3 bases and J by 7 bases, with 12 bases left in between. The CDR3 is made up of 13 amino acids. CDR3 protein: CASSERGFGGYTF. In DNA, the CDR3 is TGTGCCAGCAGTGAGCGAGGGTTTGGTGGCTACACCTTC.

The genes are TRBV7-9 and TRBJ1-4; D is unresolved. The V gene's germline CDR1 is SEHNR and CDR2 FQNEAQ (reference sequence). The CDR3 runs to 14 residues. Trimming left V 1 base short and J 6 bases short, with 9 bases between. CDR3 sequence reads: CASSLGHIDEKLFF. CDR3 DNA sequence: TGTGCCAGCAGCTTAGGACACATTGATGAAAAACTGTTTTTT.

This clone was recorded once. The gene calls are TRBV11-2 and TRBJ1-3, with 12 nucleotides matching TRBD1. V was clipped by 4 bases and J by 4 bases; unmatched bases: 5. Germline-derived CDR1 and CDR2 are SGHAT and FQNNGV. This CDR3 is 16 amino acids long. The CDR3: CASSSGQGAAGNTIYF. The DNA for the CDR3 is TGTGCCAGCAGCTCGGGACAGGGGGCAGCGGGAAACACCATATATTTT.

The J gene is TRBJ1-5, the V gene TRBV27; possible D gene TRBD1, 5 bases. The V gene lost 5 bases and the J gene lost 7 bases, with 18 bases spanning the gap. The CDR3 has 15 residues. Germline V gives CDR1 MNHEY, CDR2 SMNVEV (reference sequence). CDR3 coding DNA: TGTGCCAGCAGTCCGAACGTCTCAGGGATACAGCCCCAGCATTTT. Its protein is CASSPNVSGIQPQHF.

This rearrangement joins TRBV5-1 to TRBJ1-4, with TRBD1 matching over 7 bases. Germline values: CDR1 SGHRS, CDR2 YFSETQ. This CDR3 spans 17 amino acids. Germline trimming cut 1 base from V and 4 bases from J; bases unmatched to any gene: 10. The CDR3 DNA is TGCGCCAGCAGCTTGCTGGGCCAGGGGGGTGGTAATGAAAAACTGTTTTTT. Translated, it gives CASSLLGQGGGNEKLFF.

The gene calls are TRBV5-1 and TRBJ1-2, with D perhaps matching TRBD1 (6 bases). CDR1 is SGHRS and CDR2 is YFSETQ in the germline V gene. The CDR3 spans 16 residues. Trimming took 4 bases from V and 5 from J, leaving 21 bases between them. CDR3 region: CASSPPAQGREYGYTF. CDR3 nucleotide sequence: TGCGCCAGCAGCCCCCCCGCCCAGGGGAGAGAGTATGGCTACACCTTC.

The V call is TRBV2, the J call TRBJ2-2; D is possibly TRBD1 (5 bases). Germline V CDR1 and CDR2: SNHLY, FYNNEI. Trimming took 5 bases from V and 7 from J, leaving 17 bases between them. The CDR3 consists of 15 residues. CDR3 in DNA: TGTGCCAGCAGTCACGGCAGGGCTTACGGCGGGGAGCTGTTTTTT. Amino acid sequence: CASSHGRAYGGELFF.

The rearrangement joins TRBV18 to TRBJ1-3; possibly TRBD1 for D (5 bases). The V gene lost 3 bases and the J gene lost 1 base, with 10 bases spanning the gap. Germline CDR1 is KGHSH and CDR2 is LQKENI. CDR3 length: 15 residues. The CDR3 loop is CASSPRDFSGNTIYF. The CDR3 DNA follows: TGTGCCAGCTCACCTCGGGACTTTTCTGGAAACACCATATATTTT.

The genes are TRBV11-2 and TRBJ2-5; 12 bases match TRBD2. Germline V gene lookup returns CDR1 SGHAT and CDR2 FQNNGV. V dropped 1 base and J dropped 4; count of bases not matched to a gene: 7. The CDR3 contains 17 residues. Written as DNA, the CDR3 is TGTGCCAGCAGCTTAGGGTCTAGCGGGAGGGCCGGAGAGACCCAGTACTTC. Translation: CASSLGSSGRAGETQYF.

This CDR3 reads CASSRADRVSYEQYF. CDR3 DNA sequence: TGTGCCAGCAGCCGCGCGGACAGGGTCTCCTACGAGCAGTACTTC. The V gene is TRBV6-5, the J gene TRBJ2-7; 8 bases map to TRBD1. The germline V gene has CDR1 MNHEY and CDR2 SVGAGI. V was clipped by 6 bases and J by 0 bases; unmatched bases: 7. There are 15 residues in the CDR3.